This T cell receptor beta chain was captured in a study of spatial heterogeneity in lung cancer. Study details: Fewer alpha-chain than beta-chain sequences were consistently detected. Unique TCR and UMI combinations averaged more than ten appearances each in raw reads. Study results and limitations: Tumoral mutation counts were tracked by counts of expanded intratumoral alpha and beta TCRs.

The V and J ends lost 3 bases and 7 bases respectively, with 13 bases between them. Germline-derived CDR1 and CDR2 are MNHEY and SMNVEV (reference sequence). The CDR3 is made up of 14 amino acids. This clonotype was counted many times. The antigen remains undetermined. MiXCR, run by TCRdb on the 5' RACE reads, gives a single entry per CDR3 protein. Here the sample spans around 12,000 distinct CDR3 sequences, 4% to 6% being singletons. The time point here: sample taken at primary tumor resection. The cohort: approximately 74 early-stage, untreated non-small cell lung cancer patients. In each case, whole RNA from tumor, nontumor lung or frozen PBMC was sequenced unsorted.

The chain recombines TRBV27 with TRBJ1-5; D is unclear. This sample comprised lung tumor tissue, obtained at surgery. The source is a male donor with early-stage non-small cell lung cancer. The CDR3 sequence: CASSLWGGGQPQHF. CDR3 bases: TGTGCCAGCAGTTTGTGGGGAGGAGGGCAGCCCCAGCATTTT.